Each of the 17 T cell receptor beta chains below was sequenced from the same sample in a study of a mutant IDH1 vaccine in newly diagnosed glioma. Time point defined: week 47, end of study. Vaccine doses each comprised 300 ug of mutant IDH1 20-mer peptide, with topical imiquimod. TCRdb's copy holds only in-frame clones and misses some; the assay was immunoSEQ multiplex PCR. The sample lists 50,000 to 55,000 clones, about two thirds occurring once. The antigens of these receptors remain unknown. Source: peripheral blood mononuclear cells (PBMCs), taken from a glioma patient whose treatment included an IDH1 peptide vaccine. Receptors originate from a man between 40 and 49 years old with glioma. Some clones in this sample may be carry-over from other donors' samples.

The CDR3 here is CASSLRDRVQSPLHF. The CDR3 nucleotides read TGTGCCAGCAGTCTCCGGGACAGGGTACAATCACCCCTCCACTTT. The rearrangement links TRBV27 to TRBJ1-6; 9 nucleotides align to TRBD1. The CDR3 runs to 15 residues. Trimming removed 5 bases from V and 10 bases from J; junction bases left unmatched: 9. Germline V gene lookup returns CDR1 MNHEY and CDR2 SMNVEV (reference sequence).

The chain couples TRBV7-9 to TRBJ2-2, with D tentatively TRBD1 or TRBD2 (6 bases each). This CDR3 spans 17 amino acids. V was cut by 10 bases and J by 0 bases, with 21 bases left in between. CDR1 is SEHNR and CDR2 is FQNEAQ in the germline V gene (reference sequence). The CDR3 spells CATSLSGGLANTGELFF. The DNA of the CDR3 is TGTGCCACCTCTTTGTCCGGGGGCCTCGCGAACACCGGGGAGCTGTTTTTT.

This chain joins TRBV19 and TRBJ2-7; TRBD1 aligns across 7 bases. V was clipped by 6 bases and J by 3 bases; unmatched bases: 11. Germline CDR1 reads LNHDA; CDR2 reads SQIVND (reference sequence). This CDR3 is built from 15 residues. The CDR3 nucleotides are TGTGCCAGTAGAGGGGCAAGGGGGCCCAACTACGAGCAGTACTTC. It yields the protein CASRGARGPNYEQYF.

V and J are TRBV6-1 and TRBJ2-6; D remains unclear. CDR3 size: 13 residues. Germline-derived CDR1 and CDR2 are MNHNS and SASEGT. The V end was cut by 5 bases, the J end by 1 base, with 3 bases between. This chain's CDR3 is CASSSSGANVLTF. The CDR3 nucleotides read TGTGCCAGCAGTAGTTCTGGGGCCAACGTCCTGACTTTC.

V usage is TRBV2 and J usage is TRBJ1-4, with 9 bases identical to TRBD1. Germline CDR1 and CDR2: SNHLY and FYNNEI. The CDR3 loop spans 16 amino acids. The junction had 9 bases not matched to a gene; V was cut back by 8 bases and J by 2 bases. The CDR3 nucleotides read TGTGCCAGCTGGGGGACAGGGAGTACGACTAATGAAAAACTGTTTTTT. Its translation is CASWGTGSTTNEKLFF.

This clone is a singleton in its sample. V is TRBV6-5 and J is TRBJ1-1; weak D call: TRBD1 (5 bases). Trimming took 3 bases from V and 3 from J, leaving 8 bases between them. CDR1 is MNHEY and CDR2 is SVGAGI in the germline V gene. The CDR3 covers 13 residues. Here the CDR3 DNA reads TGTGCCAGCAGTTATGAAGGGGACACTGAAGCTTTCTTT. This encodes CASSYEGDTEAFF.

The rearrangement uses TRBV5-1 and TRBJ1-2; D is undetermined. CDR1 SGHRS and CDR2 YFSETQ come from the germline V gene. Trimming removed 0 bases at V and 2 bases at J, with 5 bases between. The CDR3 sequence is 13 residues long. CDR3: CASSLAENYGYTF. In DNA form, the CDR3 reads TGCGCCAGCAGCTTGGCCGAGAACTATGGCTACACCTTC. The full variable domain, completed using reference TRBV5-1 and TRBJ1-2, is KAGVTQTPRYLIKTRGQQVTLSCSPISGHRSVSWYQQTPGQGLQFLFEYFSETQRNKGNFPGRFSGRQFSNSRSEMNVSTLELGDSALYLCASSLAENYGYTFGSGTRLTVV.

The chain employs TRBV10-3 and TRBJ2-5; 11 bases agree with TRBD2. V shed 6 bases, J shed 2 bases, and the junction held 8 bases outside the gene matches. The CDR3 covers 16 residues. CDR1 ENHRY and CDR2 SYGVKD come from the germline V gene. Written as DNA, the CDR3 is TGTGCCATCAGGGCCCGACTAGCGGGAACACAAGAGACCCAGTACTTC. Translation gives CAIRARLAGTQETQYF.

The rearrangement links TRBV20-1 to TRBJ2-5; no clear D gene. This CDR3 spans 11 amino acids. Per the germline V gene, CDR1 is DFQATT and CDR2 is SNEGSKA (reference sequence). V shed 1 base and J shed 4 bases, with 4 bases lying between them. The DNA of the CDR3 is TGCAGTGCTAGAGTATCAGAGACCCAGTACTTC. It yields the protein CSARVSETQYF.

This sequence joins TRBV5-1 and TRBJ2-2, with 8 bases fitting TRBD2. This CDR3 spans 15 amino acids. CDR1 is SGHRS and CDR2 is YFSETQ in the germline V gene. V lost 5 bases, J lost 7 bases, and 10 bases stayed unmatched. The CDR3 DNA is TGCGCCAGCAGTTTTAGCGGGGTGTCCGACGGGGAGCTGTTTTTT. It encodes CASSFSGVSDGELFF.

V is TRBV7-2 and J is TRBJ2-7; D not certain. The V gene lost 5 bases and the J gene lost 1 base, with 18 bases spanning the gap. This CDR3 has 16 amino acids. Germline V gene sequence: CDR1 SGHTA, CDR2 FQGNSA. CDR3: CASSTRAVGRSYEQYF. CDR3 in DNA: TGTGCCAGCAGCACAAGAGCAGTCGGACGATCCTACGAGCAGTACTTC.

The chain couples TRBV28 to TRBJ1-2, with no clear D. The germline gives CDR1 MDHEN, CDR2 SYDVKM. Between the trimmed V and J ends, which lost 6 bases and 4 bases, there was a span of 12 bases. The CDR3 extends over 13 amino acids. CDR3 residues: CASRITRSYGYTF. CDR3 bases: TGTGCCAGCAGAATCACAAGATCCTATGGCTACACCTTC.

The V and J genes are TRBV19 and TRBJ1-1; D uncertain. The CDR3 contains 17 residues. The germline V and J ends were trimmed by 7 bases and 4 bases, with 25 bases remaining between them. Germline V gene sequence: CDR1 LNHDA, CDR2 SQIVND (reference sequence). CDR3 nucleotides: TGTGCCAGTACCCCTAGTGGGGTTCCGTATTTTGGCACTGAAGCTTTCTTT. Translation: CASTPSGVPYFGTEAFF.

This chain uses TRBV6-5 with TRBJ2-7; D may match TRBD1 or TRBD2 (5 bases each). CDR3 length: 15 amino acids. The germline V gene encodes CDR1 MNHEY and CDR2 SVGAGI. Trimming took 3 bases from V and 10 from J, leaving 22 bases between them. CDR3 protein: CASSYRRPGAGIQYF. CDR3 coding DNA: TGTGCCAGCAGTTATAGGCGCCCCGGGGCAGGGATACAGTACTTC.

CDR3: CASGGQLNTEAFF. The CDR3 DNA reads TGTGCCAGCGGGGGACAGTTGAACACTGAAGCTTTCTTT. The genes are TRBV6-1 and TRBJ1-1; TRBD1 matches 7 bases. CDR1 is MNHNS, CDR2 SASEGT, per germline. With V trimmed by 8 bases and J by 0 bases, 3 bases remained unmatched. This CDR3 has 13 amino acids.

The chain is built from TRBV29-1 and TRBJ1-4; no reliable D call. The CDR3 is made up of 13 amino acids. The germline V gene encodes CDR1 SQVTM and CDR2 ANQGSEA. Trimming removed 4 bases from V and 2 bases from J, with 8 bases in between. CDR3 protein: CSVVGGTNEKLFF. Written as DNA, the CDR3 is TGCAGCGTTGTCGGAGGGACTAATGAAAAACTGTTTTTT.

The V call is TRBV10-3, the J call TRBJ2-1, with 9 positions matching TRBD1. CDR3 length equals 16 residues. Germline V gene data show CDR1 as ENHRY and CDR2 as SYGVKD. The V gene end was trimmed by 3 bases and the J gene end by 9 bases; junction bases not matched to a gene: 12. CDR3 in amino acids: CAISENPGQGLAEQFF. The CDR3 DNA sequence: TGTGCCATCAGTGAAAACCCGGGACAGGGACTCGCTGAGCAGTTCTTC.